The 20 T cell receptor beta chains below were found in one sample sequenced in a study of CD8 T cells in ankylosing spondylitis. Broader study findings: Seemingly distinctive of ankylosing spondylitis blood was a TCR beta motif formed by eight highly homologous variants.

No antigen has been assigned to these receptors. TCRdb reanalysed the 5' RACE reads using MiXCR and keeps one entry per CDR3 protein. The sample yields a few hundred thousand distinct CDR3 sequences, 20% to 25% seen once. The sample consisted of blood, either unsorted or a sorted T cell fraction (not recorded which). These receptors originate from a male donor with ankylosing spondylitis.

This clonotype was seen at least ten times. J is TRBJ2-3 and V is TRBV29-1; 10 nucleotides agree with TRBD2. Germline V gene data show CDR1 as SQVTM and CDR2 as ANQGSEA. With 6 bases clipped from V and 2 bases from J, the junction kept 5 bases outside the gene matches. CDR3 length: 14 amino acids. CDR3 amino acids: CSVAGGPNTDTQYF. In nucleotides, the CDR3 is TGCAGCGTAGCGGGAGGGCCGAACACAGATACGCAGTATTTT.

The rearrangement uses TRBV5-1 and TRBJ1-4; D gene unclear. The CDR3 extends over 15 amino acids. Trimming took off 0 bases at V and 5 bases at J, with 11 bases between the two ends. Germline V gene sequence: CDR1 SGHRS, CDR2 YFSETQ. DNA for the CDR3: TGCGCCAGCAGCTTGGCCCTCCACCAGAATGAAAAACTGTTTTTT. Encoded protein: CASSLALHQNEKLFF.

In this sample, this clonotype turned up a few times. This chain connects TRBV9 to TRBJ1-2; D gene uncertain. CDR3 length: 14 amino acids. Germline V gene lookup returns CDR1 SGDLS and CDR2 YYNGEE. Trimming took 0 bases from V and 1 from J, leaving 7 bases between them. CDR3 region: CASSVGGNNYGYTF. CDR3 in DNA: TGTGCCAGCAGCGTAGGAGGAAATAACTATGGCTACACCTTC. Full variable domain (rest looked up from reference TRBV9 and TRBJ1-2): DSGVTQTPKHLITATGQRVTLRCSPRSGDLSVYWYQQSLDQGLQFLIQYYNGEERAKGNILERFSAQQFPDLHSELNLSSLELGDSALYFCASSVGGNNYGYTFGSGTRLTVV.

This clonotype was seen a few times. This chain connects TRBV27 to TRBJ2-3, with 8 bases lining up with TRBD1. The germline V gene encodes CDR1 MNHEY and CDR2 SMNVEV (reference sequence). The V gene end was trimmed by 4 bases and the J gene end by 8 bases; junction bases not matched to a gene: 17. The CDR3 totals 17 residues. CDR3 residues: CASSSVGTGWRLGTQYF. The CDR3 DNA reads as TGTGCCAGCAGTTCTGTTGGGACAGGATGGAGGTTAGGTACGCAGTATTTT.

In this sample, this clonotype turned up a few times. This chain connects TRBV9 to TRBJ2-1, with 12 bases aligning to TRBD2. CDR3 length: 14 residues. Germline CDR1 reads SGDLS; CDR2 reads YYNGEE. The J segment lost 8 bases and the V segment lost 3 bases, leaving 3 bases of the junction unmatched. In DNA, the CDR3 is TGTGCCAGCAGCGATCGACTAGCGGGAGATGAGCAGTTCTTC. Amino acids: CASSDRLAGDEQFF.

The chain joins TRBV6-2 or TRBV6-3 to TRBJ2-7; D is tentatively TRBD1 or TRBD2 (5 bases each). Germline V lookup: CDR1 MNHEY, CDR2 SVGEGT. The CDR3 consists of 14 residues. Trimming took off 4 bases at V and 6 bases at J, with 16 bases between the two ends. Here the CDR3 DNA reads TGTGCCAGCAGTTTATCCGGGACCTCTGGCGAGCAGTACTTC. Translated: CASSLSGTSGEQYF.

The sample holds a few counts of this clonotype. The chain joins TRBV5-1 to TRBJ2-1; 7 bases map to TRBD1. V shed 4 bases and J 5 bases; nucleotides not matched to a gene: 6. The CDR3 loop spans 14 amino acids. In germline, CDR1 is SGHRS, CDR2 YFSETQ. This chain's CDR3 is CASSQGTANNEQFF. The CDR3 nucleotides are TGCGCCAGCAGCCAGGGGACAGCTAACAATGAGCAGTTCTTC.

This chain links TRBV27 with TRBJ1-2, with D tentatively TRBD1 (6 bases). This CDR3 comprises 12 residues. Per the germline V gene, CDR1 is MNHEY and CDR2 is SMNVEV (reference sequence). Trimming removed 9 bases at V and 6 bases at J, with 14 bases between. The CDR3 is CASKQGPNGYTF. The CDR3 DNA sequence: TGTGCCAGTAAACAGGGTCCTAATGGCTACACCTTC.

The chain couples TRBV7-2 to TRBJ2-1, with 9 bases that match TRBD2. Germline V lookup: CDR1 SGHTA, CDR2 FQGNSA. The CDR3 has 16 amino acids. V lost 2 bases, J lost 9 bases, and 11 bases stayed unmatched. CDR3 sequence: CASSLLWREGLSEQFF. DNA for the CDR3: TGTGCCAGCAGCTTACTTTGGCGGGAGGGCCTAAGTGAGCAGTTCTTC.

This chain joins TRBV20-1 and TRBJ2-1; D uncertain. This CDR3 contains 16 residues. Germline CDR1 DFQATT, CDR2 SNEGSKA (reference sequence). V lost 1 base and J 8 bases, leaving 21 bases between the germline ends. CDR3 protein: CSARGMAKISTDEQFF. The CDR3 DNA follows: TGCAGTGCTAGAGGGATGGCCAAGATCTCGACCGATGAGCAGTTCTTC.

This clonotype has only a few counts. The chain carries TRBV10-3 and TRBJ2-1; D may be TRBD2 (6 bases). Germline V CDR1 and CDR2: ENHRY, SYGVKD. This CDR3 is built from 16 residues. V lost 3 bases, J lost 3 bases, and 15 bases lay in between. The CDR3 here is CAISDSHSGVYNEQFF. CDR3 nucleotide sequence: TGTGCCATCAGTGACTCGCATAGCGGTGTCTACAATGAGCAGTTCTTC.

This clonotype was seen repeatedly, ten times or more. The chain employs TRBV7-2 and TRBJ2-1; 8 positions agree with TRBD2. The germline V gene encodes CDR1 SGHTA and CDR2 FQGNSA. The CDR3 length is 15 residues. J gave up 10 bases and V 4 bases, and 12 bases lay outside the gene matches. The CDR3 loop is CASSSHSSGRREQFF. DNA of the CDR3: TGTGCCAGCAGCTCCCATTCTAGCGGGCGTAGAGAGCAGTTCTTC.

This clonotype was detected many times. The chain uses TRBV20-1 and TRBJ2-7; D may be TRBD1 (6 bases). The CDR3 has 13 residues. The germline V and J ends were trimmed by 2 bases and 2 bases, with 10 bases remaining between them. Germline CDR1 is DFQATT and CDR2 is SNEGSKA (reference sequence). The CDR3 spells CSARYRAAYEQYF. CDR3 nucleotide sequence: TGCAGTGCTAGATACAGGGCGGCCTACGAGCAGTACTTC.

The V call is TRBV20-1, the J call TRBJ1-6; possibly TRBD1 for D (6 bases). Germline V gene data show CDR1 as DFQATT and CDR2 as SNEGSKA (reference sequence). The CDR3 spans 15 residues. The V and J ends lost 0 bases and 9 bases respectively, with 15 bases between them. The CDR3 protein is CSARDYREGSSPLHF. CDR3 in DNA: TGCAGTGCTAGAGATTACAGGGAGGGTAGTTCACCCCTCCACTTT.

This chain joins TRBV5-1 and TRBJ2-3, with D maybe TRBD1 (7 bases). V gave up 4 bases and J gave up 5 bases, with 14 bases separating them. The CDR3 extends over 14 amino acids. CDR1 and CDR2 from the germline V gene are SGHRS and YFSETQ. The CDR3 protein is CASSQGGAVDTQYF. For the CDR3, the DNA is TGCGCCAGCAGCCAGGGGGGCGCGGTAGATACGCAGTATTTT.

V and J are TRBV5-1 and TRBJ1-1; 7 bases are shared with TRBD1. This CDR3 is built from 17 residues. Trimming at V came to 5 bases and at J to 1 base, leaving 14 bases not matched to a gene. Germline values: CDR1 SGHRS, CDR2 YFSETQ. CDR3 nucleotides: TGCGCCAGCAGTCCTAAGGGGTTAGGGGGCGCGAACACTGAAGCTTTCTTT. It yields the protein CASSPKGLGGANTEAFF.

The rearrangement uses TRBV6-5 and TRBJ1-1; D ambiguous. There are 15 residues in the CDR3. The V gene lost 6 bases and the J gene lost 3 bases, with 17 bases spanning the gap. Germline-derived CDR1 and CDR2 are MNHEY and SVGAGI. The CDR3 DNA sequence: TGTGCCAGCAGCTTAGGCTACTCCTTCGACACTGAAGCTTTCTTT. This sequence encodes CASSLGYSFDTEAFF.

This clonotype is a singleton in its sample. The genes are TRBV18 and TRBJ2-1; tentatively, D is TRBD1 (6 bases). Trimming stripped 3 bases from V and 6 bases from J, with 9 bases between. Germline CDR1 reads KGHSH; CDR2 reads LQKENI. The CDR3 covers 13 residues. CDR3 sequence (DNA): TGTGCCAGCTCACCCAGGGGTACCAATGAGCAGTTCTTC. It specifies CASSPRGTNEQFF.

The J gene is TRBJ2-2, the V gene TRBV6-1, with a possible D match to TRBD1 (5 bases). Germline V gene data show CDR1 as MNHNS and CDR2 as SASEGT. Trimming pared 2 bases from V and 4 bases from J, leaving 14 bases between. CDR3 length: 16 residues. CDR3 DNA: TGTGCCAGCAGTGAACTCCCAGGGCTTGCCACCGGGGAGCTGTTTTTT. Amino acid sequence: CASSELPGLATGELFF.

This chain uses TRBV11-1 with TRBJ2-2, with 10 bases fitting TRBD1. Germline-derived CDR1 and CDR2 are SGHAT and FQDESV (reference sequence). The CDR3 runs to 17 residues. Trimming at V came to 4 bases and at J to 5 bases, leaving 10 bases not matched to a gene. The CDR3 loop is CASSYLRGTGVTGELFF. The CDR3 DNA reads TGTGCCAGCAGCTACTTACGTGGGACAGGGGTTACCGGGGAGCTGTTTTTT.